This TCR beta chain was obtained from a study of OX40 agonist ivuxolimab in advanced cancers. Looked up from germline, CDR1 is SNHLY and CDR2 is FYNNEI. The CDR3 is 13 amino acids. Trimming pared 7 bases from V and 2 bases from J, leaving 9 bases between. General study points: Averaged across samples, CD8+ T cells carried more expanded clones than CD4+ did. The study did not work out the antigen specificity of the expanded peripheral T cells. CD4+ and CD8+ blood T cells expanded clonally by week 6 at 0.1 to 3.0 mg/kg.

Points on this clone: Its cognate antigen is unknown.

TCRdb keeps only in-frame clones here, not all; method: immunoSEQ multiplex PCR. Of under 70,000 clones in the sample, around 90% were seen once. The TCR sequence derives from an adult with an advanced solid tumor such as melanoma, head and neck, liver or kidney cancer. This specimen was CD4+ or CD8+ T cells sorted from blood, taken in a trial of the OX40 agonist ivuxolimab. This chain uses TRBV2 with TRBJ1-3, with no clear D. Written as DNA, the CDR3 is TGTGCCAGCAAGGACGGGACTGGAAACACCATATATTTT. Translating gives CASKDGTGNTIYF.